This T cell receptor (beta chain) was identified during a study of shared clonotypes between healthy human individuals (dated by TCRdb to between 2020 and 2021). Some background on the complete study: The cohort comprised two women and a few men aged 18 to 49 years. The study deeply sequenced blood TCR repertoires of five healthy adults to estimate repertoire size and the extent of clonotype sharing between individuals. For each donor, CD4 naive and CD4 memory were each run on three plates, CD8 naive on two plates, and CD8 memory on one plate. Libraries were prepared and TCR repertoires were sequenced by different laboratories using diverse techniques, in order to increase sequencing depth and limit assay-specific biases. Between about 0.9 and 8.9 billion PBMCs per donor were obtained by leukapheresis. What the research found in general, with its limitations: Across a handful of donors, about 4.5% of naive CD4, roughly 3.5% of naive CD8, about 2.3% of memory CD4, and 0.4% of memory CD8 clonotypes were shared. Because the study included a small number of donors, the genetic and exposure-history diversity represented was limited. Naive subsets generally had larger estimated clonotype richness than memory subsets did. Based on pairwise subsampling, the degree of clonotype sharing among donors was expected to be affected by sequencing depth. Incomplete sequencing was indicated by rarefaction of sorted-subset datasets, despite the large sequencing depth. Compared with non-shared clonotypes, the clonotypes found in all four sorted-subset donors had higher generation probabilities. Only blood was sampled, and tissue TCR repertoires likely differ from those in blood.

Using the deep immunoSEQ assay, TCR CDR3 regions were amplified from genomic DNA by multiplex PCR. Extracted genomic DNA from each cell subset was spread evenly across all wells of several immunoSEQ 96-well plates, with each plate serving as a replicate. For sorted subsets, 200 to 250 ng of genomic DNA, equivalent to roughly 33,000 T cell genomes, went into each replicate PCR. Purified libraries were measured with a Qubit 3.0 fluorometer, size-checked on a Bioanalyzer 2100, and measured again with the KAPA Library Quantification kit. Each immunoSEQ 96-well plate was sequenced on its own single-read 150-cycle Illumina NextSeq 550 flow cell. Per the authors' processing: Because the immunoSEQ output held only junctional sequences and lacked quality scores, the filtering could not match the filtering applied to full-length reads. To assign V/J genes and CDR3, sequences were annotated using PyIR, a Python wrapper for IgBLAST v1.9, with IMGT germline references. Reads with weak V/J assignments (E-value above 1e-6), missing CDR3, stop codons, out-of-frame junctions, or ambiguous translated residues were removed. A V3J clonotype was defined by an identical inferred V gene, J gene, and CDR3 amino acid sequence. Percentage overlap between repertoires was computed as shared unique clonotypes divided by the size of the smaller repertoire. Three approaches were used to assess repertoire richness: RTK rarefaction, the Chao1 estimator, and Recon v2.1 estimates of unobserved clonotypes. Generation probabilities were computed with OLGA for all TCRbeta clonotypes obtained by the gDNA method from several donors. TCRdb carries this immuneACCESS record with in-frame sequences only. Its versions omit some clonotypes, under half of them owing to an unresolved V gene in the studies checked, with the rest unexplained. For V, J and clone size, that table is used; D and trimming come from the DNA. The sample contains more than 400,000 clones, 96% of them found a single time. The top ten clonotypes cover approximately 0.06% of the sample.

Worth noting for this clone: It lacks a known antigen. No quality values exist for individual bases; no much larger clone is one base distant.

Donors were healthy HIV-negative adults with no recently reported acute infections or vaccinations. Only Caucasian adults living in Nashville, Tennessee, USA were represented among the donors. Magnetic negative selection was used to enrich CD4+ T cells, after which naive cells were positively selected on CD45RA and the negative fraction became the memory subset. Blood was obtained by leukapheresis, after which PBMCs were separated by Ficoll-Histopaque density gradient centrifugation and cryopreserved in liquid nitrogen vapor phase. Purity and quantity of every magnetically sorted T cell population were checked by analytical flow cytometry. Genomic DNA was isolated from each sorted fraction and quantified by UV absorbance on a Nanodrop 2000c. Taken from cysteine to phenylalanine, the CDR3 has 14 residues. Solely the CDR3 DNA is kept, with 42 bases framed from the first base. CDR1 and CDR2 are read off the germline V gene (reference sequence) as SEHNR and FQNEAQ. V gives up 1 base and J gives up 7 bases, and the segment between their germline ends measures 14 bases.

The receptor was derived from a woman aged 25 to 45 in good health. The specimen sequenced was naive CD4+ T cells sorted from blood. Explained via the paper, the cell subset or site label denotes: CD45RA+ positively selected. In this chain, TRBV7-9 is recombined with TRBJ2-7, with the D call perhaps TRBD1 or TRBD2, as 5 bases match in each case. CDR3 sequence: CASSLVGPSREQYF. The DNA sequence reads TGTGCCAGCAGCTTAGTGGGACCCTCCAGGGAGCAGTACTTC.